Below, 19 T cell receptor beta chains from the same sample are listed, as sequenced in a study of cytomegalovirus exposure and HLA in healthy donors. 13 Jbeta primers and 60 Vbeta primers were used for the PCR. The table came from immunoSEQ multiplex PCR; TCRdb's copy has only in-frame clones and leaves some out. The profile covers fewer than 200,000 clones, with roughly 80% appearing a single time and approximately 0.8% taken by the ten largest. What was sequenced was PBMCs. All receptors come from a woman younger than 35 in good health and CMV-seronegative.

Note on this clone: One end of the junction fails to match germline, which may point to a read error. The gene calls are TRBV7-9 and TRBJ2-1; 10 positions agree with TRBD2. Germline V gene data show CDR1 as SEHNR and CDR2 as FQNEAQ (reference sequence). This CDR3 has 15 residues. CDR3 nucleotide sequence: TGTTCCAGCAGCTTTGGGGCTAGCGGGAGCGATGAGCAGTTCTTC. Protein product: CSSSFGASGSDEQFF.

This chain connects TRBV11-3 to TRBJ2-2; no clear D. CDR1 is SGHNT, CDR2 YENEEA, per germline. The CDR3 totals 15 residues. V was clipped by 5 bases and J by 2 bases, with 12 bases between them. DNA for the CDR3: TGTGCCAGCAGCCCCTCCCCGAGAAACACCGGGGAGCTGTTTTTT. Translated: CASSPSPRNTGELFF.

The chain carries TRBV10-2 and TRBJ2-3, with 12 bases lining up with TRBD2. J gave up 6 bases and V 7 bases, and 8 bases lay outside the gene matches. This CDR3 has 15 amino acids. Germline V gene data show CDR1 as WSHSY and CDR2 as SAAADI. CDR3 region: CASTAWTSGTDTQYF. The CDR3 DNA is TGCGCCAGCACGGCGTGGACTAGCGGGACTGATACGCAGTATTTT.

V gene TRBV28 combines with J gene TRBJ1-5, with D uncertain. The CDR3 has 12 residues. V lost 8 bases and J 3 bases, leaving 8 bases between the germline ends. Germline CDR1 is MDHEN and CDR2 is SYDVKM. In DNA, the CDR3 is TGTGCCAGCGGCAGGTCCAATCAGCCCCAGCATTTT. It translates to CASGRSNQPQHF.

V is TRBV5-1 and J is TRBJ2-1, with TRBD2 identical over 8 bases. Trimming took 4 bases from V and 6 from J; bases not matched to a gene: 12. This CDR3 is 16 amino acids long. Looked up from germline, CDR1 is SGHRS and CDR2 is YFSETQ. CDR3 DNA sequence: TGCGCCAGCAGCGACGGAACCGGGACTAGTCGCAATGAGCAGTTCTTC. Translation: CASSDGTGTSRNEQFF.

V gene TRBV27 combines with J gene TRBJ1-5; the D is unclear. The CDR3 runs 15 residues. The germline V gene encodes CDR1 MNHEY and CDR2 SMNVEV (reference sequence). Trimming took off 5 bases at V and 5 bases at J, with 16 bases between the two ends. The DNA of the CDR3 is TGTGCCAGCAGTATCAATATGGCGCGGGATCAGCCCCAGCATTTT. Its translation: CASSINMARDQPQHF.

V is TRBV14 and J is TRBJ2-7, with D possibly TRBD2 on 5 matching bases. Trimming removed 0 bases from V and 9 bases from J, with 12 bases in between. From germline, CDR1 is SGHDN and CDR2 FVKESK. CDR3 length equals 13 residues. The CDR3 DNA reads as TGTGCCAGCAGCCAAGATTGGGGAGACCGGCAGTACTTC. This codes for CASSQDWGDRQYF.

The rearrangement links TRBV6-5 to TRBJ1-2; tentative D call: TRBD1 (5 bases). Germline V gene data show CDR1 as MNHEY and CDR2 as SVGAGI. The CDR3 sequence is 16 residues long. V lost 0 bases to trimming and J lost 2 bases, with 13 bases between them. The CDR3 is CASSYSIQGGNYGYTF. The CDR3 nucleotides are TGTGCCAGCAGTTACTCGATCCAGGGAGGGAACTATGGCTACACCTTC.

The chain has TRBV11-2 and TRBJ2-7; D is perhaps TRBD2 (6 bases). The CDR3 is 12 residues long. The V end lost 4 bases, the J end lost 3 bases, and 7 bases lay between the germline ends. CDR1 is SGHAT, CDR2 FQNNGV, per germline. The CDR3 DNA is TGTGCCAGCAGCTCCGGGGGCTACGAGCAGTACTTC. Encoded protein: CASSSGGYEQYF.

The chain recombines TRBV2 with TRBJ1-4, with 9 bases that match TRBD1. The germline V gene encodes CDR1 SNHLY and CDR2 FYNNEI. The CDR3 consists of 16 residues. With 0 bases clipped from V and 14 bases from J, the junction kept 13 bases outside the gene matches. CDR3 coding DNA: TGTGCCAGCAGTGAAGCGAGAGCGGACAGGGGTGTTTGGCTGTTTTTT. The encoded protein is CASSEARADRGVWLFF.

This rearrangement joins TRBV19 to TRBJ1-5, with D perhaps matching TRBD1 (5 bases). The CDR3 consists of 13 residues. Germline V lookup: CDR1 LNHDA, CDR2 SQIVND (reference sequence). V was pared by 7 bases and J by 4 bases, with 11 bases between. In nucleotides, the CDR3 is TGTGCCAGTACAAGGGGTGTGAATCAGCCCCAGCATTTT. It specifies CASTRGVNQPQHF.

This rearrangement joins TRBV7-6 to TRBJ2-7; 8 nucleotides agree with TRBD1. There are 16 residues in the CDR3. Germline V gives CDR1 SGHVS, CDR2 FNYEAQ. Germline trimming cut 5 bases from V and 0 bases from J; bases unmatched to any gene: 9. The CDR3 here is CASSKYRDRSSYEQYF. CDR3 coding DNA: TGTGCCAGCAGCAAATACCGGGACAGGAGCTCCTACGAGCAGTACTTC.

The chain couples TRBV21-1 to TRBJ2-1; TRBD2 reflects the table's D call only, with no check against the DNA. TRBV21-1 is an annotated pseudogene. The CDR3 runs to 14 residues. The CDR3 protein is CASSIAGVHNEQFF. The CDR3 DNA reads TGTGCCAGCAGCATTGCGGGAGTTCACAATGAGCAGTTCTTC.

V gene TRBV28 combines with J gene TRBJ2-5, with D tentatively TRBD2 (6 bases). Looked up from germline, CDR1 is MDHEN and CDR2 is SYDVKM. The CDR3 loop spans 14 amino acids. V lost 2 bases and J lost 5, with 12 bases in between. Written as DNA, the CDR3 is TGTGCCAGCAGTTTACTTTCCGGAGGGGAGACCCAGTACTTC. The encoded protein is CASSLLSGGETQYF.

The chain carries TRBV9 and TRBJ2-2, with TRBD2 matching over 11 bases. Germline V gene lookup returns CDR1 SGDLS and CDR2 YYNGEE. The CDR3 runs 20 residues. Trimming took 4 bases from V and 2 from J; bases not matched to a gene: 16. DNA for the CDR3: TGTGCCAGCAGCCCTTACTTGGGACTAGCGGTCGCCTCTAACACCGGGGAGCTGTTTTTT. Translation gives CASSPYLGLAVASNTGELFF.

This clone was detected only a few times. This rearrangement joins TRBV6-4 to TRBJ1-1; tentative D call: TRBD1 (6 bases). CDR1 and CDR2 (germline): MRHNA, SNTAGT. The CDR3 totals 14 residues. Trimming removed 6 bases from V and 1 base from J, with 12 bases in between. CDR3 region: CASRAGASNTEAFF. The CDR3 DNA reads TGTGCCAGCAGAGCAGGGGCCTCGAACACTGAAGCTTTCTTT.

V usage is TRBV14 and J usage is TRBJ2-6, with D uncertain. Germline V CDR1 and CDR2: SGHDN, FVKESK. V was pared by 1 base and J by 1 base, with 5 bases between. The CDR3 length is 15 residues. CDR3 nucleotide sequence: TGTGCCAGCAGCCAAGGAGATTCTGGGGCCAACGTCCTGACTTTC. Residues: CASSQGDSGANVLTF. Full variable domain (outside the CDR3, taken from reference TRBV14 and TRBJ2-6): EAGVTQFPSHSVIEKGQTVTLRCDPISGHDNLYWYRRVMGKEIKFLLHFVKESKQDESGMPNNRFLAERTGGTYSTLKVQPAELEDSGVYFCASSQGDSGANVLTFGAGSRLTVL.

The chain combines TRBV11-2 with TRBJ1-2; D unclear. CDR3 length: 17 amino acids. V was shortened by 5 bases and J by 1 base, with 20 bases between the two germline ends. Germline CDR1 reads SGHAT; CDR2 reads FQNNGV. The CDR3 coding sequence is TGTGCCAGCAGCCCTGTCCGTCGAGGCGGAATTAACTATGGCTACACCTTC. It codes for CASSPVRRGGINYGYTF.

CDR3 DNA sequence: TGTTCCTCCCACGGGCAGGGCATGGTCGCCAATGAGCAGTTCTTC. It specifies CSSHGQGMVANEQFF. The J gene is TRBJ2-1, the V gene TRBV7-9; D may be TRBD1 (5 bases). This CDR3 has 15 amino acids. Per the germline V gene, CDR1 is SEHNR and CDR2 is FQNEAQ (reference sequence).